Shown below are 30 T cell receptor beta chains from a single sample sequenced in a study of T cell responses to AZD1222 COVID-19 vaccine. TCRdb keeps only in-frame clones here, not all; method: immunoSEQ multiplex PCR. The sample has some 130,000 clones; approximately 86% are singletons. Source: peripheral blood, taken 28 days after the second AZD1222 dose. The receptors were sampled from an adult who received the AZD1222 COVID-19 vaccine.

This chain uses TRBV6-6 with TRBJ2-1; 8 nucleotides agree with TRBD2. The CDR3 runs to 13 residues. The germline CDR1 and CDR2 sequences are MNHNY and SVGAGI (reference sequence). Trimming removed 6 bases from V and 12 bases from J; junction bases left unmatched: 10. The CDR3 loop is CASSTSTGGAQFF. Written as DNA, the CDR3 is TGTGCCAGCAGCACATCTACGGGGGGGGCGCAGTTCTTC.

V and J are TRBV6-6 and TRBJ1-2; no definite D call. Per germline, CDR1 MNHNY and CDR2 SVGAGI (reference sequence). The CDR3 is 14 residues long. The V gene lost 11 bases and the J gene lost 4 bases, with 20 bases spanning the gap. The CDR3 coding sequence is TGTGCCGCCAGCAACTTCGGCGGCTTCTATGGCTACACCTTC. Encoded protein: CAASNFGGFYGYTF.

The chain combines TRBV3-1 (or the pseudogene TRBV3-2) with TRBJ2-5; TRBD1 agrees at 9 bases. Germline V gene sequence: CDR1 LGHDT, CDR2 YNNKEL (reference sequence). The CDR3 is made up of 16 amino acids. V lost 3 bases, J lost 5 bases, and 10 bases stayed unmatched. Written as DNA, the CDR3 is TGTGCCAGCAGCCAGTTCGGACAGGGGAACCGGGAGACCCAGTACTTC. Translated: CASSQFGQGNRETQYF.

The gene calls are TRBV28 and TRBJ1-2, with D possibly TRBD1 on 5 matching bases. Trimming cost V 8 bases and J 4 bases, with 11 bases left between them. The CDR3 has 12 residues. Germline V lookup: CDR1 MDHEN, CDR2 SYDVKM. The CDR3 loop is CASWGRPYGYTF. The DNA of the CDR3 is TGTGCCAGCTGGGGCCGGCCCTATGGCTACACCTTC.

This clone turned up a few times. The chain couples TRBV19 to TRBJ1-1, with D unresolved. Trimming stripped 9 bases from V and 2 bases from J, with 7 bases between. This CDR3 spans 11 amino acids. Germline V lookup: CDR1 LNHDA, CDR2 SQIVND (reference sequence). The CDR3 sequence: CASRGNTEAFF. The CDR3 DNA is TGTGCCAGCCGGGGAAACACTGAAGCTTTCTTT.

The chain is built from TRBV6-2 or TRBV6-3 and TRBJ1-5; D is possibly TRBD1 (5 bases). CDR1 is MNHEY, CDR2 SVGEGT, per germline. The V end was cut by 6 bases, the J end by 9 bases, with 15 bases between. The CDR3 has 13 residues. The CDR3 nucleotides read TGTGCCAGCAGCCAGGGTGGCTGGGGGCCCCAGCATTTT. It translates to CASSQGGWGPQHF.

This rearrangement joins TRBV4-3 to TRBJ1-4; maybe TRBD1 (6 bases). V was shortened by 1 base and J by 5 bases, with 14 bases between the two germline ends. There are 16 residues in the CDR3. Germline loops: CDR1 LGHNA, CDR2 YSLEER. The DNA for the CDR3 is TGCGCCAGCAGCCAAGGGTTCGGGCAGGGGAATGAAAAACTGTTTTTT. Protein: CASSQGFGQGNEKLFF.

The chain combines TRBV5-1 with TRBJ1-5, with a possible D match to TRBD1 (5 bases). The germline CDR1 and CDR2 sequences are SGHRS and YFSETQ. The V gene lost 1 base and the J gene lost 5 bases, with 13 bases spanning the gap. The CDR3 is made up of 15 amino acids. CDR3 sequence: CASSLSSGRDQPQHF. DNA for the CDR3: TGCGCCAGCAGCTTGTCGTCGGGACGGGATCAGCCCCAGCATTTT.

This clone was detected only a few times. The V and J genes are TRBV30 and TRBJ1-6, with D hard to call. Looked up from germline, CDR1 is GTSNPN and CDR2 is SVGIG (reference sequence). The CDR3 is made up of 13 amino acids. The CDR3 reads CAGYGVVNSPLHF. The CDR3 DNA is TGTGCTGGATACGGCGTGGTTAATTCACCCCTCCACTTT.

This clone was picked up a small number of times. The gene calls are TRBV5-1 and TRBJ2-7; a weak D match, TRBD1 (5 bases). The CDR3 is 12 amino acids. In germline, CDR1 is SGHRS, CDR2 YFSETQ. V lost 5 bases, J lost 4 bases, and 10 bases lay in between. The CDR3 region has the DNA TGCGCCAGCAGTCCGGCAGGGTACGAGCAGTACTTC. This sequence encodes CASSPAGYEQYF.

The gene calls are TRBV3-1 (or the pseudogene TRBV3-2) and TRBJ2-2; possibly TRBD1 or TRBD2 for D (5 bases each). V was cut by 3 bases and J by 8 bases, with 25 bases left in between. The CDR3 length is 18 residues. Germline CDR1 reads LGHDT; CDR2 reads YNNKEL (reference sequence). The CDR3 DNA follows: TGTGCCAGCAGCCAGGGGACGTCCCGCGCGATGTTGTCTGGGGAGCTGTTTTTT. It translates to CASSQGTSRAMLSGELFF.

In its sample, this clone was seen a few times. This chain links TRBV4-3 with TRBJ2-1; TRBD2 matches 13 bases. Per germline, CDR1 LGHNA and CDR2 YSLEER. This CDR3 has 17 residues. V gave up 3 bases and J gave up 7 bases; unmatched junction bases: 9. CDR3 protein: CASSQVLGLAGANEQFF. CDR3 coding DNA: TGCGCCAGCAGCCAGGTCCTAGGACTAGCGGGGGCAAATGAGCAGTTCTTC.

The V and J genes are TRBV20-1 and TRBJ1-5; tentative D call: TRBD1 (6 bases). Germline CDR1 and CDR2: DFQATT and SNEGSKA (reference sequence). The CDR3 totals 14 residues. Trimming left V 3 bases short and J 4 bases short, with 13 bases between. CDR3 amino acids: CSASYGQTNQPQHF. DNA of the CDR3: TGCAGTGCTAGTTATGGACAGACTAATCAGCCCCAGCATTTT.

The genes are TRBV7-2 and TRBJ2-2; D gene unclear. This CDR3 has 14 residues. Between the trimmed V and J ends, which lost 1 base and 4 bases, there was a span of 7 bases. The germline V gene has CDR1 SGHTA and CDR2 FQGNSA. This CDR3 is CASSLVPSTGELFF. CDR3 DNA sequence: TGTGCCAGCAGCTTAGTTCCGTCCACCGGGGAGCTGTTTTTT.

The rearrangement uses TRBV3-1 (or the pseudogene TRBV3-2) and TRBJ1-3; D remains ambiguous. V lost 4 bases, J lost 5 bases, and 18 bases lay in between. Germline V gives CDR1 LGHDT, CDR2 YNNKEL (reference sequence). This CDR3 comprises 16 residues. CDR3 sequence: CASSPSDARPRNTIYF. DNA for the CDR3: TGTGCCAGCAGCCCTTCCGACGCGCGACCCCGAAACACCATATATTTT.

The CDR3 sequence: CASSLAGDPYEQYF. CDR3 bases: TGCGCCAGCAGCTTGGCCGGGGACCCATACGAGCAGTACTTC. The rearrangement joins TRBV5-1 to TRBJ2-7; D possibly matches TRBD1 or TRBD2 (5 bases each). Per germline, CDR1 SGHRS and CDR2 YFSETQ. The length of the CDR3 is 14 residues. The V gene lost 0 bases and the J gene lost 4 bases, with 11 bases spanning the gap.

The chain has TRBV5-3 and TRBJ1-2; possible D gene TRBD1, 5 bases. TRBV5-3 is filed as an ORF, its function uncertain. V lost 4 bases and J 5 bases, leaving 9 bases between the germline ends. This CDR3 contains 12 residues. CDR3 nucleotide sequence: TGTGCCAGAAGCCCGACAGTTTATGGCTACACCTTC. Its protein is CARSPTVYGYTF.

This CDR3 reads CATSRRLADYQETQYF. The DNA for the CDR3 is TGTGCCACCAGCAGAAGACTAGCGGACTACCAAGAGACCCAGTACTTC. The chain recombines TRBV15 with TRBJ2-5; 9 positions agree with TRBD2. The germline V gene has CDR1 LNHNV and CDR2 YYDKDF (reference sequence). The CDR3 is 16 residues long. J gave up 0 bases and V 2 bases, and 4 bases lay outside the gene matches.

In its sample, this clone was seen a few times. The chain is built from TRBV19 and TRBJ1-1, with TRBD1 matching 8 bases. The junction had 6 bases not matched to a gene; V was cut back by 1 base and J by 5 bases. CDR3 length: 15 amino acids. Germline V CDR1 and CDR2: LNHDA, SQIVND (reference sequence). The CDR3 loop reads CASSIVGTGQTEAFF. CDR3 nucleotides: TGTGCCAGTAGTATAGTGGGGACAGGCCAAACTGAAGCTTTCTTT.

J is TRBJ1-2 and V is TRBV5-8; maybe TRBD1 (5 bases). V lost 0 bases, J lost 1 base, and 10 bases lay in between. The CDR3 runs to 15 residues. CDR1 and CDR2 from the germline V gene are SGHTS and YDEGEE. The CDR3 spells CASSLDGTDNYGYTF. DNA for the CDR3: TGTGCCAGCAGCTTGGATGGGACTGATAACTATGGCTACACCTTC. The full variable domain, completed using reference TRBV5-8 and TRBJ1-2, is EAGVTQSPTHLIKTRGQQATLRCSPISGHTSVYWYQQALGLGLQFLLWYDEGEERNRGNFPPRFSGRQFPNYSSELNVNALELEDSALYLCASSLDGTDNYGYTFGSGTRLTVV.

Only a few counts were recorded for this clone. J is TRBJ2-1 and V is TRBV19; 13 bases match TRBD2. The CDR3 consists of 17 residues. V gave up 4 bases and J gave up 5 bases; unmatched junction bases: 8. Germline loops: CDR1 LNHDA, CDR2 SQIVND (reference sequence). CDR3 protein: CASSTPRLAGGHNEQFF. The DNA for the CDR3 is TGTGCCAGTAGTACCCCCCGACTAGCGGGGGGCCACAATGAGCAGTTCTTC.

Here the CDR3 reads CATWPGQGNTEAFF. In DNA form, the CDR3 reads TGTGCCACCTGGCCGGGACAGGGGAACACTGAAGCTTTCTTT. The gene calls are TRBV2 and TRBJ1-1; 9 bases fit TRBD1. The germline V gene has CDR1 SNHLY and CDR2 FYNNEI. This CDR3 has 14 residues. Trimming removed 10 bases from V and 1 base from J; junction bases left unmatched: 7.

This clone was counted only a few times. The chain uses TRBV7-2 and TRBJ1-2, with 7 bases fitting TRBD1. The CDR3 is made up of 15 amino acids. Germline V lookup: CDR1 SGHTA, CDR2 FQGNSA. Losses at the gene ends were 2 bases for V and 8 bases for J; bases not matched to a gene: 11. The CDR3 DNA sequence: TGTGCCAGCAGCTTAAGACGACAGGGAGAGGGCGGCTACACCTTC. Encoded protein: CASSLRRQGEGGYTF.

V gene TRBV5-4 combines with J gene TRBJ1-5; maybe TRBD1 (6 bases). The CDR3 length is 14 residues. The V end lost 2 bases, the J end lost 9 bases, and 15 bases lay between the germline ends. From germline, CDR1 is SGHNT and CDR2 YYREEE (reference sequence). The CDR3 loop is CASSFAGASGPQHF. The CDR3 DNA reads TGTGCCAGCAGCTTTGCGGGGGCGTCTGGGCCCCAGCATTTT.

The genes are TRBV9 and TRBJ1-2; the D gene is possibly TRBD1 (5 bases). This CDR3 has 15 residues. Germline V lookup: CDR1 SGDLS, CDR2 YYNGEE. V was pared by 3 bases and J by 2 bases, with 14 bases between. The CDR3 reads CASSARPGPNYGYTF. The CDR3 DNA sequence: TGTGCCAGCAGCGCGAGGCCAGGGCCCAACTATGGCTACACCTTC. The full variable domain, completed using reference TRBV9 and TRBJ1-2, is DSGVTQTPKHLITATGQRVTLRCSPRSGDLSVYWYQQSLDQGLQFLIQYYNGEERAKGNILERFSAQQFPDLHSELNLSSLELGDSALYFCASSARPGPNYGYTFGSGTRLTVV.

The CDR3 DNA is TGTGCCAGTCGAGGGCAGGGTGGTGATCAGCCCCAGCATTTT. Translation: CASRGQGGDQPQHF. This sequence joins TRBV19 and TRBJ1-5; possibly TRBD1 for D (5 bases). CDR1 and CDR2 (germline): LNHDA, SQIVND (reference sequence). The CDR3 extends over 14 amino acids. The germline V and J ends were trimmed by 8 bases and 5 bases, with 16 bases remaining between them.

A word on this clone: The same CDR3 arises from other DNA sequences in this sample as well. This chain links TRBV19 with TRBJ2-3; D is undetermined. Germline values: CDR1 LNHDA, CDR2 SQIVND (reference sequence). The germline V and J ends were trimmed by 1 base and 0 bases, with 5 bases remaining between them. The CDR3 runs to 14 residues. The DNA of the CDR3 is TGTGCCAGTAGTATAGGTCCCAGCACAGATACGCAGTATTTT. Protein sequence: CASSIGPSTDTQYF.

The V and J genes are TRBV4-2 and TRBJ2-7, with D perhaps TRBD1 (6 bases). CDR1 LGHNA and CDR2 YNFKEQ come from the germline V gene. CDR3 length: 14 residues. Trimming cost V 3 bases and J 2 bases, with 11 bases left between them. The CDR3 reads CASSQGALAYEQYF. The DNA for the CDR3 is TGTGCCAGCAGCCAGGGGGCACTAGCCTACGAGCAGTACTTC.

V usage is TRBV5-8 and J usage is TRBJ1-4, with D possibly matching TRBD1 (6 bases). V lost 5 bases and J 4 bases, leaving 15 bases between the germline ends. The CDR3 consists of 15 residues. Looked up from germline, CDR1 is SGHTS and CDR2 is YDEGEE. The CDR3 coding sequence is TGTGCCAGCAGTTCAACAGGGTCGGGTAATGAAAAACTGTTTTTT. Its protein is CASSSTGSGNEKLFF. Using reference TRBV5-8 and TRBJ1-4 for the parts outside the CDR3, the full variable domain is EAGVTQSPTHLIKTRGQQATLRCSPISGHTSVYWYQQALGLGLQFLLWYDEGEERNRGNFPPRFSGRQFPNYSSELNVNALELEDSALYLCASSSTGSGNEKLFFGSGTQLSVL.

The chain is built from TRBV28 and TRBJ2-3; 9 bases align to TRBD1. Germline V gene data show CDR1 as MDHEN and CDR2 as SYDVKM. The CDR3 is 15 amino acids. Losses at the gene ends were 3 bases for V and 3 bases for J; bases not matched to a gene: 4. CDR3 loop: CASSLYDRGTDTQYF. DNA of the CDR3: TGTGCCAGCAGTTTGTATGACAGGGGGACAGATACGCAGTATTTT.